This T cell receptor beta chain is drawn from a study of cytomegalovirus exposure and HLA in healthy donors. General study findings and limits: For most TCR sequences rarity was the rule, although some public TCRs occurred in many donors. Productive rates of about 90% or about 30% were seen for most TCR beta V segments in an earlier analysis. Reported results showed that the classifier diagnosed cytomegalovirus status with high specificity and sensitivity.

Use of 60 Vbeta and 13 Jbeta primers characterized the PCR. Assay: immunoSEQ multiplex PCR; the TCRdb copy retains only in-frame clones and omits some. The sample yields about 220,000 clones, around 76% seen once. Looked up from germline, CDR1 is MNHEY and CDR2 is SMNVEV (reference sequence). The CDR3 extends over 18 amino acids. On this clone: Antigen: not known. The junction does not match germline at one end; this may be a read error.

Sequences were obtained from PBMCs. The receptor's source is a man younger than 30 in good health and CMV-seronegative. The V and J genes are TRBV27 and TRBJ1-5; the D gene is possibly TRBD1 (5 bases). CDR3 sequence reads: CAGSFWAPAGSGNQPQHF. CDR3 sequence (DNA): TGTGCCGGCAGTTTTTGGGCCCCGGCAGGGTCGGGCAATCAGCCCCAGCATTTT.